The sample holds many counts of the clone carrying this T cell receptor (beta chain). Its antigen remains unknown. The data are from a study of T cell repertoires in cytomegalovirus infection. Study background: Based on public TCR beta signatures, there were indications of CMV infection and of a matching HLA type.

In TCRdb, the reads were re-called with MiXCR into one record per CDR3 protein. The sample includes under 300,000 distinct CDR3 sequences, about 20% of them seen just once. CDR3 length: 12 residues. The V and J ends lost 5 bases and 5 bases respectively, with 9 bases between them. Germline CDR1 reads SGHTA; CDR2 reads FQGNSA. This sample comprised cultured PBMCs, obtained from culture after CMV antigen stimulation. The TCR comes from a human donor in good health (CMV status not recorded). Some clones in this sample may be carry-over from other donors' samples. V usage is TRBV7-2 and J usage is TRBJ2-5, with D perhaps matching TRBD1 (5 bases). This chain's CDR3 is CASSRPGETQYF. The CDR3, as DNA: TGTGCCAGCAGCCGGCCAGGGGAGACCCAGTACTTC.